A selection of T cell receptor beta chains follows, all from one sample in a study of T cell responses to AZD1222 COVID-19 vaccine. The method was immunoSEQ multiplex PCR; TCRdb's version includes in-frame clones alone and lacks a portion of them. The data show some 170,000 clones, about 90% seen once. The specimen comprised peripheral blood, sampled on day 0 of MenACWY control vaccination. These receptors all stem from an adult in good health. CDR3s include the opening cysteine and the closing phenylalanine or tryptophan. A D gene is named only where the DNA matches it firmly. Some rows have no size entry. The others give once, few or many, or a class for an expanded clone.

V: TRBV4-2; D: TRBD1; size: once; J: TRBJ1-4; CDR3: CASSLRPGGANEKLFF; DNA: TGTGCCAGCAGCCTTAGACCAGGGGGCGCGAATGAAAAACTGTTTTTT
V: TRBV15; D: -; size: -; J: TRBJ1-1; CDR3: CATSRDRAGGTEAFF; DNA: TGTGCCACCAGCAGAGATCGGGCAGGCGGCACTGAAGCTTTCTTT
V: TRBV24-1; D: -; size: once; J: TRBJ1-2; CDR3: CATSDSVRGGGYTF; DNA: TGTGCCACCAGTGATTCAGTAAGGGGCGGTGGCTACACCTTC
V: TRBV7-8; D: TRBD2; size: few; J: TRBJ2-3; CDR3: CASRGPAGGSTDTQYF; DNA: TGTGCCAGCAGGGGGCCAGCGGGAGGTAGCACAGATACGCAGTATTTT
V: TRBV11-3; D: -; size: once; J: TRBJ2-7; CDR3: CASSLDGTLGQYF; DNA: TGTGCCAGCAGCTTAGATGGGACCCTCGGGCAGTACTTC
V: TRBV5-4; D: -; size: -; J: TRBJ2-1; CDR3: CASSLDRLGPRDNEQFF; DNA: TGTGCCAGCAGCTTGGATAGGTTGGGACCGAGGGACAATGAGCAGTTCTTC
V: TRBV28; D: -; size: -; J: TRBJ1-3; CDR3: CATPQATRGNTIYF; DNA: TGTGCCACCCCCCAAGCTACCCGTGGAAACACCATATATTTT
V: TRBV18; D: -; size: -; J: TRBJ1-1; CDR3: CASSQNRANTEAFF; DNA: TGTGCCAGCTCTCAAAACAGGGCGAACACTGAAGCTTTCTTT
V: TRBV7-2; D: -; size: -; J: TRBJ1-2; CDR3: CASSPPGGSLYGYTF; DNA: TGTGCCAGCAGCCCCCCGGGAGGCAGCCTCTATGGCTACACCTTC
V: TRBV25-1; D: -; size: -; J: TRBJ1-4; CDR3: CASSPGVYEKLFF; DNA: TGTGCCAGCAGTCCAGGGGTTTATGAAAAACTGTTTTTT
V: TRBV27; D: TRBD1; size: -; J: TRBJ1-1; CDR3: CASSMTGDTEAFF; DNA: TGTGCCAGCAGTATGACAGGGGACACTGAAGCTTTCTTT
V: TRBV10-3; D: TRBD2; size: -; J: TRBJ2-6; CDR3: CAISESRLAEGSGANVLTF; DNA: TGTGCCATCAGTGAGAGTCGGCTAGCGGAGGGCTCTGGGGCCAACGTCCTGACTTTC
V: TRBV19; D: TRBD2; size: -; J: TRBJ2-1; CDR3: CASRLAGDLYEQFF; DNA: TGTGCCAGTAGACTAGCGGGAGATCTCTATGAGCAGTTCTTC
V: TRBV19; D: -; size: -; J: TRBJ1-1; CDR3: CASSLGQSPAAFF; DNA: TGTGCCAGTAGCCTCGGACAGTCCCCGGCGGCTTTCTTT
V: TRBV9; D: TRBD1; size: -; J: TRBJ1-5; CDR3: CASSRQGVTNQPQHF; DNA: TGTGCCAGCAGCCGACAGGGGGTGACGAATCAGCCCCAGCATTTT
V: TRBV25-1; D: TRBD1; size: -; J: TRBJ1-4; CDR3: CASSDRGLDEKLFF; DNA: TGTGCCAGCAGCGACAGGGGTTTAGATGAAAAACTGTTTTTT
V: TRBV25-1; D: -; size: -; J: TRBJ2-1; CDR3: CASSDTTSASWFF; DNA: TGTGCCAGCAGTGATACTACATCGGCGAGTTGGTTCTTC
V: TRBV19; D: TRBD1; size: -; J: TRBJ1-5; CDR3: CASTRQGEPQHF; DNA: TGTGCCAGTACCAGACAGGGCGAGCCCCAGCATTTT
V: TRBV27; D: -; size: -; J: TRBJ1-3; CDR3: CASSLSGAGNTIYF; DNA: TGTGCCAGCAGTTTATCAGGGGCTGGAAACACCATATATTTT
V: TRBV28; D: -; size: -; J: TRBJ1-2; CDR3: CASRGSNYGYTF; DNA: TGTGCCAGCAGAGGGTCCAACTATGGCTACACCTTC
V: TRBV9; D: TRBD2; size: few; J: TRBJ2-1; CDR3: CASSVASAGSSYNEQFF; DNA: TGTGCCAGCAGCGTAGCTTCAGCGGGGAGCTCCTACAATGAGCAGTTCTTC
V: TRBV5-1; D: TRBD1; size: -; J: TRBJ1-1; CDR3: CASSSAGGRDTEAFF; DNA: TGCGCCAGCAGCTCGGCAGGGGGTAGAGACACTGAAGCTTTCTTT
V: TRBV2; D: -; size: -; J: TRBJ2-3; CDR3: CASRYQATDTQYF; DNA: TGTGCCAGCAGGTATCAGGCCACAGATACGCAGTATTTT